What follows are 20 T cell receptor beta chains derived from one specimen sequenced in a study of control samples from healthy donors and cancer patients. The protocol was immunoSEQ multiplex PCR, while the TCRdb copy is restricted to in-frame clones and leaves out a portion. The table shows 25,000 to 35,000 clones, with 91% occurring only once. Sample: PBMCs. These receptors were obtained from a man in his fifties with lung cancer.

This sequence joins TRBV7-9 and TRBJ1-2, with TRBD1 as a possible D gene (6 bases). Germline lookup yields CDR1 SEHNR and CDR2 FQNEAQ (reference sequence). Trimming took 5 bases from V and 5 from J, leaving 18 bases between them. The CDR3 totals 15 residues. The CDR3 DNA is TGTGCCAGCAGCCCTAGGGGGGGCAGAACATATGGCTACACCTTC. Translation gives CASSPRGGRTYGYTF.

V gene TRBV4-3 combines with J gene TRBJ2-1, with a tentative D call TRBD2 (7 bases). V was cut by 4 bases and J by 0 bases, with 19 bases left in between. Germline lookup yields CDR1 LGHNA and CDR2 YSLEER. The CDR3 contains 18 residues. The CDR3 sequence: CASSRGSRAGASYNEQFF. In DNA form, the CDR3 reads TGCGCCAGCAGCCGAGGTTCAAGGGCGGGGGCCTCCTACAATGAGCAGTTCTTC.

The chain carries TRBV19 and TRBJ2-3; D is undetermined. The V and J ends lost 11 bases and 5 bases respectively, with 17 bases between them. This CDR3 has 13 amino acids. Germline-derived CDR1 and CDR2 are LNHDA and SQIVND (reference sequence). The CDR3 is CARCPVSVDTQYF. For the CDR3, the DNA is TGTGCCCGCTGTCCAGTAAGTGTAGATACGCAGTATTTT.

The J gene is TRBJ2-1, the V gene TRBV15; 10 bases are shared with TRBD1. V was pared by 7 bases and J by 3 bases, with 9 bases of the junction left unmatched. Per the germline V gene, CDR1 is LNHNV and CDR2 is YYDKDF (reference sequence). This CDR3 is built from 16 residues. CDR3 sequence reads: CATTISGQGFYNEQFF. In DNA, the CDR3 is TGTGCCACCACCATATCGGGACAGGGGTTCTACAATGAGCAGTTCTTC. Based on the CDR3 plus reference TRBV15 and TRBJ2-1, the full variable domain is DAMVIQNPRYQVTQFGKPVTLSCSQTLNHNVMYWYQQKSSQAPKLLFHYYDKDFNNEADTPDNFQSRRPNTSFCFLDIRSPGLGDTAMYLCATTISGQGFYNEQFFGPGTRLTVL.

This sequence joins TRBV4-1 and TRBJ1-4, with D hard to call. V dropped 3 bases and J dropped 5 bases, with 16 bases sitting between them. Germline lookup yields CDR1 MGHRA and CDR2 YSYEKL. CDR3 length equals 16 residues. The CDR3 DNA reads as TGCGCCAGCAGCCACCGTCGCGGTGCAGAGAATGAAAAACTGTTTTTT. Protein: CASSHRRGAENEKLFF.

This clone was observed a single time. The chain joins TRBV6-1 to TRBJ1-4, with D tentatively TRBD1 (5 bases). Germline V lookup: CDR1 MNHNS, CDR2 SASEGT. Trimming stripped 3 bases from V and 3 bases from J, with 8 bases between. The CDR3 has 14 amino acids. CDR3 DNA: TGTGCCAGCAGTGATGGGGCCCCTAATGAAAAACTGTTTTTT. Protein product: CASSDGAPNEKLFF.

V and J are TRBV2 and TRBJ2-5, with D maybe TRBD1 (6 bases). Germline assignment: CDR1 SNHLY and CDR2 FYNNEI. CDR3 length: 14 residues. V was pared by 5 bases and J by 2 bases, with 12 bases between. The CDR3 DNA sequence: TGTGCCAGCAGTCGACTACAGGGACAAGAGACCCAGTACTTC. Translating gives CASSRLQGQETQYF. Based on the CDR3 plus reference TRBV2 and TRBJ2-5, the full variable domain is EPEVTQTPSHQVTQMGQEVILRCVPISNHLYFYWYRQILGQKVEFLVSFYNNEISEKSEIFDDQFSVERPDGSNFTLKIRSTKLEDSAMYFCASSRLQGQETQYFGPGTRLLVL.

The chain links TRBV6-1 to TRBJ1-2; D uncertain. Germline values: CDR1 MNHNS, CDR2 SASEGT. Trimming left V 2 bases short and J 4 bases short, with 14 bases between. The CDR3 totals 15 residues. CDR3 sequence (DNA): TGTGCCAGCAGTGAATTCAACAGTGAAGTCTATGGCTACACCTTC. It yields the protein CASSEFNSEVYGYTF.

This clone was seen a single time. The DNA of the CDR3 is TGTGCCAGCAGCTTCACGGGACAGGGGGGTGATGGCTACACCTTC. This sequence encodes CASSFTGQGGDGYTF. This chain links TRBV7-9 with TRBJ1-2; 11 positions match TRBD1. This CDR3 is built from 15 residues. V trimming: 3 bases; J trimming: 6 bases; junction bases outside the gene matches: 6. Looked up from germline, CDR1 is SEHNR and CDR2 is FQNEAQ (reference sequence).

The chain carries TRBV7-2 and TRBJ2-6; D ambiguous. There are 17 residues in the CDR3. Trimming shortened V by 2 bases and J by 0 bases, and 11 bases separated the two germline ends. In germline, CDR1 is SGHTA, CDR2 FQGNSA. CDR3 DNA: TGTGCCAGCAGCTTACGGACGGTAGGCTCTGGGGCCAACGTCCTGACTTTC. Its translation: CASSLRTVGSGANVLTF.

The J gene is TRBJ1-5, the V gene TRBV19; tentatively, D is TRBD1 (5 bases). V was cut by 9 bases and J by 6 bases, with 21 bases left in between. Per germline, CDR1 LNHDA and CDR2 SQIVND (reference sequence). The CDR3 totals 15 residues. The CDR3 spells CASSARRGVGQPQHF. CDR3 sequence (DNA): TGTGCCAGCTCCGCGCGAAGGGGAGTGGGTCAGCCCCAGCATTTT.

The V and J genes are TRBV9 and TRBJ1-1, with D perhaps matching TRBD1 (5 bases). The CDR3 is 12 residues long. Trimming took off 1 base at V and 7 bases at J, with 8 bases between the two ends. Germline CDR1 reads SGDLS; CDR2 reads YYNGEE. The DNA for the CDR3 is TGTGCCAGCAGCGTAAACACAGGTGAAGCTTTCTTT. Its protein is CASSVNTGEAFF.

The chain employs TRBV7-9 and TRBJ1-6; 9 bases agree with TRBD1. V trimming: 4 bases; J trimming: 5 bases; junction bases outside the gene matches: 6. The CDR3 extends over 16 amino acids. Per germline, CDR1 SEHNR and CDR2 FQNEAQ (reference sequence). CDR3 sequence reads: CASSSGQGNNNSPLHF. The CDR3 bases are TGTGCCAGCAGCTCCGGACAGGGGAATAATAATTCACCCCTCCACTTT.

The chain employs TRBV7-6 and TRBJ2-7; D remains unclear. Between the trimmed V and J ends, which lost 4 bases and 1 base, there was a span of 11 bases. Per germline, CDR1 SGHVS and CDR2 FNYEAQ. The CDR3 has 14 residues. CDR3 in amino acids: CASSSPDLSYEQYF. CDR3 bases: TGTGCCAGCAGCTCTCCGGACCTATCCTACGAGCAGTACTTC. Drawing the rest from reference TRBV7-6 and TRBJ2-7, the complete variable domain is GAGVSQSPRYKVTKRGQDVALRCDPISGHVSLYWYRQALGQGPEFLTYFNYEAQQDKSGLPNDRFSAERPEGSISTLTIQRTEQRDSAMYRCASSSPDLSYEQYFGPGTRLTVT.

This clone was detected only once. The chain recombines TRBV18 with TRBJ2-7; D is undetermined. Trimming removed 3 bases from V and 6 bases from J, with 9 bases in between. The length of the CDR3 is 12 residues. CDR1 is KGHSH and CDR2 is LQKENI in the germline V gene. The CDR3 is CASSPTPFEQYF. The CDR3 DNA sequence: TGTGCCAGCTCACCCACTCCCTTCGAGCAGTACTTC.

The chain is built from TRBV5-5 and TRBJ2-2; D is undetermined. Germline CDR1 and CDR2: SGHKS and YYEKEE (reference sequence). The CDR3 spans 13 residues. V was trimmed by 3 bases and J by 2 bases, leaving 5 bases between them. CDR3 sequence (DNA): TGTGCCAGCAGCTCACACAACACCGGGGAGCTGTTTTTT. Translating gives CASSSHNTGELFF.

The rearrangement uses TRBV4-1 and TRBJ2-5; TRBD2 agrees at 8 bases. The V gene end was trimmed by 3 bases and the J gene end by 1 base; junction bases not matched to a gene: 13. The CDR3 extends over 18 amino acids. The V gene's germline CDR1 is MGHRA and CDR2 YSYEKL. This CDR3 reads CASSQAGYRGGPQETQYF. The CDR3 bases are TGCGCCAGCAGCCAGGCTGGTTATCGGGGGGGACCCCAAGAGACCCAGTACTTC.

The gene calls are TRBV10-3 and TRBJ1-2; 10 bases are shared with TRBD1. Germline CDR1 ENHRY, CDR2 SYGVKD. The CDR3 extends over 11 amino acids. V was pared by 9 bases and J by 8 bases, with 3 bases of the junction left unmatched. CDR3 sequence reads: CAIGQGEGYTF. The CDR3 coding sequence is TGTGCCATTGGACAGGGGGAGGGCTACACCTTC.

The genes are TRBV4-3 and TRBJ2-6; D is undetermined. Trimming left V 1 base short and J 0 bases short, with 4 bases between. Germline V lookup: CDR1 LGHNA, CDR2 YSLEER. The CDR3 runs to 15 residues. DNA of the CDR3: TGCGCCAGCAGCCAAGGATCCTCTGGGGCCAACGTCCTGACTTTC. Its protein product is CASSQGSSGANVLTF.

The V call is TRBV19, the J call TRBJ1-3, with D perhaps TRBD1 (6 bases). Germline V gene lookup returns CDR1 LNHDA and CDR2 SQIVND (reference sequence). Trimming took off 5 bases at V and 0 bases at J, with 17 bases between the two ends. There are 17 residues in the CDR3. For the CDR3, the DNA is TGTGCCAGTAGTCCGGGGGCCAATCCTTACTCTGGAAACACCATATATTTT. It yields the protein CASSPGANPYSGNTIYF.